This TCR beta chain was recovered during a study of blood T cell repertoires in COVID-19. While infection was still active, Seattle patients were enrolled and then followed longitudinally. Only in-frame clones appear in the TCRdb table, and some are missing; sequencing was by immunoSEQ multiplex PCR. The sample consists of about 370,000 clones, about 90% of them appearing once. Input material: peripheral blood. The receptor was derived from a young woman with COVID-19, enrolled during active disease.

The CDR3 DNA reads TGCGCCAGCAGTGAGGACAGGGAGGTTAGGAATGAGCAGTTCTTC. It translates to CASSEDREVRNEQFF. V gene TRBV10-1 combines with J gene TRBJ2-1, with D possibly being TRBD1 (7 bases). The CDR3 length is 15 residues. Germline CDR1 and CDR2: WNHNN and SYGVQD (reference sequence). Trimming removed 2 bases at V and 7 bases at J, with 15 bases between.